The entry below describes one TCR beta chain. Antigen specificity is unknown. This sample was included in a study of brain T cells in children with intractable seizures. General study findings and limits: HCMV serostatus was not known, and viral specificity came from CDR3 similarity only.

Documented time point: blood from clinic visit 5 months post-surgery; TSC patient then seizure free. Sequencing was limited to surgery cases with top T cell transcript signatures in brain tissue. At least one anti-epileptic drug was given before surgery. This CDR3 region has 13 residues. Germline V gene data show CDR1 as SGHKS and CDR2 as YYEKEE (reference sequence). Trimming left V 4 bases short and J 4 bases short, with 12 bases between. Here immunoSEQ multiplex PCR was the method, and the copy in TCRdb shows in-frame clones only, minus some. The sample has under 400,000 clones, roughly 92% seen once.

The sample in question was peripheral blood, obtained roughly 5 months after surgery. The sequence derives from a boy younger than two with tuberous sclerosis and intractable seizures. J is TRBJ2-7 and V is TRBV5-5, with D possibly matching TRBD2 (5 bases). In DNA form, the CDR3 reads TGTGCCAGCAGCCTTAACGGGGAATACGAGCAGTACTTC. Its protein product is CASSLNGEYEQYF.